The sequence of this TCR beta chain was determined in a study of blood T cell repertoires in COVID-19. Background on the study: The cDNA or gDNA used as material had been derived from T cells, B-cell-depleted T cells, or PBMCs.

Here immunoSEQ multiplex PCR was the method, and the copy in TCRdb shows in-frame clones only, minus some. The sample carries about 280,000 clones, roughly nine tenths recorded once. The sequencing sample was made of peripheral blood. The source of this sequence is a woman in her forties or fifties who had recovered from COVID-19.

Here the CDR3 reads CASSRRGGNEKLFF. The CDR3 DNA sequence: TGCGCCAGCAGCCGGAGGGGTGGGAATGAAAAACTGTTTTTT. V gene TRBV5-1 combines with J gene TRBJ1-4; D possibly corresponds to TRBD1 (5 bases). Germline V gene data show CDR1 as SGHRS and CDR2 as YFSETQ. This CDR3 spans 14 amino acids. Trimming stripped 4 bases from V and 5 bases from J, with 12 bases between.